This T cell receptor beta chain was obtained from a study of T cell repertoires in cytomegalovirus infection. Turning to the study itself: Indications came from public TCR beta signatures; they pointed to CMV infection and to a matching HLA type.

This clonotype was seen only a few times. The junction and the germline gene differ at one end; a read error may be behind it. There are 12 residues in the CDR3. TCRdb recomputed calls from the reads with MiXCR, one row per CDR3 protein. The data show 150,000 to 200,000 distinct CDR3 sequences, roughly an eighth seen once. Sequencing was carried out using PBMCs. The receptor was derived from a human donor in good health (CMV status not recorded). Some clones in this sample may be carry-over from other donors' samples. The V call is TRBV12-3 or TRBV12-4, the J call TRBJ2-7, with D possibly being TRBD2 (5 bases). Written as DNA, the CDR3 is TGTGCCAGCAGTCTAGCACTTCGTTGGCAGTACTTC. This codes for CASSLALRWQYF.